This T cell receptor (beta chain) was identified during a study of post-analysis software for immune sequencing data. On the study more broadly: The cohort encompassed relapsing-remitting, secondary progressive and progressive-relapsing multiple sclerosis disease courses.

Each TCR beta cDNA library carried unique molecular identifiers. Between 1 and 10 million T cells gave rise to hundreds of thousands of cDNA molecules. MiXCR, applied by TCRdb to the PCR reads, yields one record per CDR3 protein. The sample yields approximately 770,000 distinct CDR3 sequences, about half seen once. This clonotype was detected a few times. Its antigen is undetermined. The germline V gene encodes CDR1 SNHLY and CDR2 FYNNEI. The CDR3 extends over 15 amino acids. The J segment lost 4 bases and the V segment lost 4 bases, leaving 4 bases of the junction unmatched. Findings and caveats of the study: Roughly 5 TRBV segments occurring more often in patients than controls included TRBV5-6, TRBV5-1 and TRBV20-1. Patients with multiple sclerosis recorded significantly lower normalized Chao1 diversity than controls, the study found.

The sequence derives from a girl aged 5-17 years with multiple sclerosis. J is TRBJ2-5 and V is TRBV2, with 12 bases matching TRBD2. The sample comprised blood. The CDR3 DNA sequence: TGTGCCAGCAGTGCTAGCGGGAGGGCCGGAGAGACCCAGTACTTC. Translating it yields CASSASGRAGETQYF.